The 26 T cell receptor beta chains given below trace back to one sample, sequenced in a study of shared clonotypes between healthy human individuals. Profiling relied on immunoSEQ multiplex PCR, and the TCRdb table lists in-frame clones only, not all of them. The sample has hundreds of thousands of clones; 77% are singletons. Source material: PBMCs. These receptors were obtained from a woman between 40 and 55 years old in good health. Some clones in this sample may be carry-over from other donors' samples.

This rearrangement joins TRBV2 to TRBJ2-5; D is perhaps TRBD1 (7 bases). The DNA matches TRBJ2-7 better at its end, which makes the J call doubtful. Germline-derived CDR1 and CDR2 are SNHLY and FYNNEI. The CDR3 has 14 residues. CDR3 sequence: CASLSNRGLYEQYF. The CDR3 bases are TGTGCCAGCTTGTCAAACAGGGGACTCTACGAGCAGTACTTC.

The V call is TRBV29-1, the J call TRBJ2-7; D possibly corresponds to TRBD2 (6 bases). The V and J ends lost 5 bases and 0 bases respectively, with 11 bases between them. Per the germline V gene, CDR1 is SQVTM and CDR2 is ANQGSEA. The CDR3 length is 13 residues. CDR3 nucleotides: TGCAGCGTTCGGGACTTCGACTCCTACGAGCAGTACTTC. Translation gives CSVRDFDSYEQYF.

This chain connects TRBV7-8 to TRBJ2-7; possibly TRBD1 or TRBD2 for D (5 bases each). Trimming shortened V by 5 bases and J by 4 bases, and 18 bases separated the two germline ends. Looked up from germline, CDR1 is SGHVS and CDR2 is FQNEAQ. This CDR3 is built from 15 residues. CDR3: CASSRLFQGEYEQYF. In DNA, the CDR3 is TGTGCCAGCAGCCGCCTCTTTCAAGGGGAGTACGAGCAGTACTTC.

J is TRBJ2-5 and V is TRBV5-1; 14 bases line up with TRBD2. This CDR3 comprises 16 residues. The V gene's germline CDR1 is SGHRS and CDR2 YFSETQ. The trim removed 4 bases at V and 1 base at J, leaving 3 bases unmatched. The CDR3 loop reads CASSTGTSGGQETQYF. The DNA for the CDR3 is TGCGCCAGCAGCACCGGGACTAGCGGGGGCCAAGAGACCCAGTACTTC.

The chain uses TRBV29-1 and TRBJ2-7; 8 nucleotides align to TRBD2. V lost 4 bases, J lost 4 bases, and 6 bases stayed unmatched. Germline V lookup: CDR1 SQVTM, CDR2 ANQGSEA. There are 13 residues in the CDR3. The CDR3 spells CSVARTSKYEQYF. As DNA, the CDR3 is TGCAGCGTTGCGCGGACTAGCAAATACGAGCAGTACTTC.

This sequence joins TRBV2 and TRBJ1-5, with 9 nucleotides matching TRBD1. Trimming cost V 5 bases and J 3 bases; bases outside gene matches: 17. Germline V gene lookup returns CDR1 SNHLY and CDR2 FYNNEI. This CDR3 has 19 amino acids. The CDR3 reads CASSTNLYRGQLSNQPQHF. The CDR3 nucleotides read TGTGCCAGCAGTACTAACCTATACAGGGGGCAACTCTCCAATCAGCCCCAGCATTTT.

The chain joins TRBV29-1 to TRBJ2-1, with TRBD2 matching 7 bases. The junction had 11 bases not matched to a gene; V was cut back by 7 bases and J by 5 bases. The CDR3 runs to 14 residues. CDR1 is SQVTM, CDR2 ANQGSEA, per germline. The CDR3 bases are TGCAGCGGTATACTAGCGCGAACCAACAATGAGCAGTTCTTC. This translates into CSGILARTNNEQFF.

As for this clone: A read error is the likely source, as a far larger clone sits one nucleotide away. Distinct nucleotide sequences in the sample also encode this CDR3. The chain links TRBV18 to TRBJ1-1; D is undetermined. This CDR3 is built from 14 residues. Germline CDR1 KGHSH, CDR2 LQKENI. The CDR3 sequence: CASSPPLGLTEAFF. DNA of the CDR3: TGTGCCAGTTCACCACCGCTGGGTCTCACTGAAGCTTTCTTT.

In this sample, this clone turned up a few times. The CDR3 nucleotides read TGTGCCAGCAGCTTTGACAGGGAATTGGACAACTATGGCTACACCTTC. As protein: CASSFDRELDNYGYTF. The chain combines TRBV11-2 with TRBJ1-2; 7 nucleotides align to TRBD1. Looked up from germline, CDR1 is SGHAT and CDR2 is FQNNGV. Losses at the gene ends were 3 bases for V and 2 bases for J; bases not matched to a gene: 9. CDR3 size: 16 residues.

This clone was seen only a few times. The chain carries TRBV2 and TRBJ1-3; D remains ambiguous. The V end was cut by 8 bases, the J end by 0 bases, with 11 bases between. In germline, CDR1 is SNHLY, CDR2 FYNNEI. This CDR3 region has 14 residues. The CDR3 region is CASDLGSSGNTIYF. DNA of the CDR3: TGTGCCAGCGATTTGGGGAGCTCTGGAAACACCATATATTTT.

This chain uses TRBV7-9 with TRBJ1-5; D remains unclear. CDR1 SEHNR and CDR2 FQNEAQ come from the germline V gene (reference sequence). This CDR3 is 14 amino acids long. V lost 4 bases, J lost 3 bases, and 10 bases lay in between. CDR3 bases: TGTGCCAGCAGCTCGGAGGGCCTCAATCAGCCCCAGCATTTT. It yields the protein CASSSEGLNQPQHF.

The CDR3 DNA sequence: TGTGCCAGCAGCCCCCAGACTCGACCGAACACCGGGGAGCTGTTTTTT. Residues: CASSPQTRPNTGELFF. The gene calls are TRBV9 and TRBJ2-2, with D unresolved. CDR1 is SGDLS, CDR2 YYNGEE, per germline. Trimming stripped 4 bases from V and 0 bases from J, with 13 bases between. The CDR3 has 16 amino acids.

Only one count was recorded for this clone. The genes are TRBV7-8 and TRBJ2-5; 13 positions match TRBD2. Germline V CDR1 and CDR2: SGHVS, FQNEAQ. The CDR3 sequence is 16 residues long. V lost 5 bases, J lost 2 bases, and 5 bases stayed unmatched. The CDR3 coding sequence is TGTGCCAGCAGCAAAGGGACTAGCGGGACTCAAGAGACCCAGTACTTC. This translates into CASSKGTSGTQETQYF.

This chain joins TRBV5-6 and TRBJ1-1, with 8 bases fitting TRBD1. J was trimmed by 4 bases and V by 3 bases; bases with no gene match: 2. Germline loops: CDR1 SGHDT, CDR2 YYEEEE. CDR3 size: 13 residues. The CDR3 sequence is CASSSGTGTEAFF. The CDR3 DNA reads as TGTGCCAGCAGCTCCGGGACAGGCACTGAAGCTTTCTTT.

The genes are TRBV15 and TRBJ2-1; the match to TRBD2 covers 9 bases. The CDR3 spans 16 residues. The V gene's germline CDR1 is LNHNV and CDR2 YYDKDF (reference sequence). Losses at the gene ends were 0 bases for V and 8 bases for J; bases not matched to a gene: 8. CDR3 in DNA: TGTGCCACCAGCAGAGATCTAGCGGGATTTATCGATGAGCAGTTCTTC. The encoded protein is CATSRDLAGFIDEQFF.

This clone was counted only a few times. DNA of the CDR3: TGCGCCAGCAGCTTGGCTAGAAGGGATGGGGGCACAGATACGCAGTATTTT. This codes for CASSLARRDGGTDTQYF. The V gene is TRBV5-1, the J gene TRBJ2-3; D is unresolved. V was pared by 0 bases and J by 1 base, with 15 bases between. This CDR3 region has 17 residues. The germline CDR1 and CDR2 sequences are SGHRS and YFSETQ.

In regard to this clone: With a far larger clone one base away, a read error is the likely cause. In nucleotides, the CDR3 is TGTGCCAGCAGCTCGGGACAGGGGACCTCTGGAAACACCATATATTTT. This sequence encodes CASSSGQGTSGNTIYF. The chain combines TRBV11-2 with TRBJ1-3, with 10 bases aligning to TRBD1. Trimming cost V 4 bases and J 0 bases; bases outside gene matches: 3. This CDR3 comprises 16 residues. Germline CDR1 SGHAT, CDR2 FQNNGV.

This clone was seen just once. The chain joins TRBV7-8 to TRBJ2-7; D possibly matches TRBD1 or TRBD2 (5 bases each). V lost 2 bases and J 2 bases, leaving 13 bases between the germline ends. CDR3 length: 15 amino acids. CDR1 is SGHVS and CDR2 is FQNEAQ in the germline V gene. The DNA of the CDR3 is TGTGCCAGCAGCTTATCGGGACGGATGACCTACGAGCAGTACTTC. It encodes CASSLSGRMTYEQYF.

The V and J genes are TRBV7-6 and TRBJ1-2; 7 bases are a match to TRBD1. V lost 1 base, J lost 7 bases, and 6 bases stayed unmatched. The CDR3 loop spans 14 amino acids. Looked up from germline, CDR1 is SGHVS and CDR2 is FNYEAQ. As DNA, the CDR3 is TGTGCCAGCAGCTTAGTGGAGGCAGGGGGTGGCTACACCTTC. It encodes CASSLVEAGGGYTF. Full variable domain (remainder filled in from reference TRBV7-6 and TRBJ1-2): GAGVSQSPRYKVTKRGQDVALRCDPISGHVSLYWYRQALGQGPEFLTYFNYEAQQDKSGLPNDRFSAERPEGSISTLTIQRTEQRDSAMYRCASSLVEAGGGYTFGSGTRLTVV.

This chain joins TRBV10-3 and TRBJ2-4, with D possibly matching TRBD2 (6 bases). This CDR3 region has 14 residues. The V gene's germline CDR1 is ENHRY and CDR2 SYGVKD. V lost 0 bases, J lost 7 bases, and 10 bases lay in between. The CDR3 loop is CAISESEGRNIQYF. DNA for the CDR3: TGTGCCATCAGTGAGTCGGAGGGGCGGAACATTCAGTACTTC.

The V call is TRBV15, the J call TRBJ1-5; no definite D call. This CDR3 is built from 16 residues. The V gene lost 0 bases and the J gene lost 7 bases, with 16 bases spanning the gap. The germline V gene encodes CDR1 LNHNV and CDR2 YYDKDF (reference sequence). Here the CDR3 reads CATSRDLGNPKQPQHF. The DNA of the CDR3 is TGTGCCACCAGCAGAGATCTGGGGAACCCCAAACAGCCCCAGCATTTT.

This sequence joins TRBV27 and TRBJ2-3, with D possibly TRBD1 on 5 matching bases. The CDR3 contains 14 residues. Trimming left V 5 bases short and J 0 bases short, with 9 bases between. CDR1 MNHEY and CDR2 SMNVEV come from the germline V gene (reference sequence). CDR3 DNA: TGTGCCAGCAGTGCGACAGAAAGCACAGATACGCAGTATTTT. Protein sequence: CASSATESTDTQYF.

This rearrangement joins TRBV7-2 to TRBJ2-3; no firm D call. The CDR3 covers 15 residues. Per germline, CDR1 SGHTA and CDR2 FQGNSA. V dropped 2 bases and J dropped 3 bases, with 12 bases sitting between them. CDR3 nucleotide sequence: TGTGCCAGCAGCTTATGGTGGGCCTCAACAGATACGCAGTATTTT. Protein sequence: CASSLWWASTDTQYF.

The chain joins TRBV18 to TRBJ2-1; 7 nucleotides match TRBD2. The CDR3 covers 16 residues. V was pared by 3 bases and J by 4 bases, with 9 bases of the junction left unmatched. Germline CDR1 KGHSH, CDR2 LQKENI. The CDR3 is CASSPSGERGYNEQFF. The CDR3 nucleotides read TGTGCCAGCTCACCTTCGGGGGAGCGGGGTTACAATGAGCAGTTCTTC.

The genes are TRBV7-8 and TRBJ2-6; the match to TRBD2 covers 8 bases. V was pared by 4 bases and J by 0 bases, with 8 bases of the junction left unmatched. The CDR3 has 18 amino acids. Germline CDR1 is SGHVS and CDR2 is FQNEAQ. In DNA, the CDR3 is TGTGCCAGCAGCTCCCGGGGGGGCCTAAACTCTGGGGCCAACGTCCTGACTTTC. Amino acids: CASSSRGGLNSGANVLTF.

The chain has TRBV5-1 and TRBJ2-1; 9 nucleotides agree with TRBD1. The V gene end was trimmed by 4 bases and the J gene end by 1 base; junction bases not matched to a gene: 3. Looked up from germline, CDR1 is SGHRS and CDR2 is YFSETQ. The CDR3 is made up of 15 amino acids. Here the CDR3 reads CASSEGQGSYNEQFF. DNA of the CDR3: TGCGCCAGCAGCGAGGGACAGGGATCCTACAATGAGCAGTTCTTC.